Listed below are T cell receptor beta chains from one sample, sequenced in a study of cytomegalovirus exposure and HLA in healthy donors. The repertoire was sequenced with immunoSEQ multiplex PCR; TCRdb's copy has only in-frame clones and lacks some. The sample lists 200,000 to 250,000 clones, approximately 80% occurring once. Sequenced material: PBMCs. Receptors were obtained from a girl aged 2 to 10 in good health and CMV-seronegative. CDR3s include the opening cysteine and the closing phenylalanine or tryptophan. The D gene is left open where the match is weak. Not all rows give a size; the values are once, few, many and, for expanded clones, a class.

>NA|TRBJ2-5|TRBV23-1|NA
TGCGCCAGCAGTCAATCGCGTGGAGAGACCCAGTACTTC
CASSQSRGETQYF
>NA|TRBJ2-1|TRBV4-1|NA
TGCGCCAGCAGGGGACAAAGGGGCAATGAGCAGTTCTTC
CASRGQRGNEQFF
>NA|TRBJ1-2|TRBV30|NA
TGTGCCTGGAGTGTGGCTGCATATGGCTACACCTTC
CAWSVAAYGYTF
>few|TRBJ2-2|TRBV2|TRBD2
TGTGCCAGCAGTGTTAGCGGGGCGGATAACACCGGGGAGCTGTTTTTT
CASSVSGADNTGELFF
>NA|TRBJ2-1|TRBV28|NA
TGTGCCAGCAGTGATGCGATAAATGAGCAGTTCTTC
CASSDAINEQFF
>NA|TRBJ1-1|TRBV29-1|NA
TGCAGCGTGGAAGGACTCCCGAACACTGAAGCTTTCTTT
CSVEGLPNTEAFF
>NA|TRBJ2-3|TRBV5-1|TRBD1
TGCGCCAGCAGCGCAAGGGGACAGACTAGCACAGATACGCAGTATTTT
CASSARGQTSTDTQYF
>NA|TRBJ2-5|TRBV30|NA
TGTGCCTGGAGTGTGCAGGGCTGGTACCAAGAGACCCAGTACTTC
CAWSVQGWYQETQYF
>NA|TRBJ1-5|TRBV10-3|NA
TGTGCCACATCCGACGGGAGCAATCAGCCCCAGCATTTT
CATSDGSNQPQHF
>NA|TRBJ1-2|TRBV5-1|NA
TGCGCCAGCAGCTCGGACACCCGCTATGGCTACACCTTC
CASSSDTRYGYTF
>NA|TRBJ2-5|TRBV4-1|NA
TGCGCCAGCAGCCGTTCCCTCATTAGCGGACAAGAGACCCAGTACTTC
CASSRSLISGQETQYF
>NA|TRBJ1-1|TRBV14|NA
TGTGCCAGCAGCCAAATACAGGGCCGCGGGAACACTGAAGCTTTCTTT
CASSQIQGRGNTEAFF
>once|TRBJ2-3|TRBV7-2|TRBD1
TGTGCCAGCAGCTTGGACAGGGAAACGCAGTATTTT
CASSLDRETQYF
>few|TRBJ2-6|TRBV30|NA
TGTGCCTGGACGGGATCGAGCTCTGGGGCCAACGTCCTGACTTTC
CAWTGSSSGANVLTF
>NA|TRBJ2-7|TRBV5-5|NA
TGTGCCAGCAGCCTGCCGGGGTCCAACGAGCAGTACTTC
CASSLPGSNEQYF
>NA|TRBJ2-7|TRBV29-1|NA
TGCAGCGTTGATGCGGGGACCTACGAGCAGTACTTC
CSVDAGTYEQYF
>once|TRBJ2-5|TRBV7-9|TRBD2
TGTGCCAGCATCGGGACTAGCGGGATCCAAGAGACCCAGTACTTC
CASIGTSGIQETQYF
>few|TRBJ1-5|TRBV12-5|NA
TGTGCTAGTGGTTTGACGGGGAATCAGCCCCAGCATTTT
CASGLTGNQPQHF
>NA|TRBJ2-2|TRBV7-2|NA
TGTGCCAGCAGCTTAGGGGGGGCCGGGGAGCTGTTTTTT
CASSLGGAGELFF
>NA|TRBJ1-1|TRBV9|NA
TGTGCCAGCAGCGTAGACAGCCGGAACACTGAAGCTTTCTTT
CASSVDSRNTEAFF
>NA|TRBJ1-1|TRBV6-1|NA
TGTGCCAGCAGTGAGCCTAAGGGTGGAGGGAGGGCTGAAGCTTTCTTT
CASSEPKGGGRAEAFF
>few|TRBJ2-5|TRBV2|TRBD2
TGTGCCAGCAGTGAAGAGGGGGGACTAGCGTCAATCAGGGAGACCCAGTACTTC
CASSEEGGLASIRETQYF
>few|TRBJ1-4|TRBV16|TRBD1
TGTGCCAGCAGCTCCTTTCAGGGGGGATTTGAAAAACTGTTTTTT
CASSSFQGGFEKLFF
>NA|TRBJ2-7|TRBV5-1|NA
TGCGCCAGCAGCTTGGAAACAGCTTACGAGCAGTACTTC
CASSLETAYEQYF
>NA|TRBJ2-7|TRBV4-2|NA
TGTGCCAGCAGCCAAGCCGTCAGGGCCACCTCCTACGAGCAGTACTTC
CASSQAVRATSYEQYF
>NA|TRBJ1-4|TRBV7-9|NA
TGTTCCAGCAAAGGGGGAAAACTGTTTTTT
CSSKGGKLFF
>NA|TRBJ2-7|TRBV6-5|NA
TGTGCCAGCAGTCGAGGGGGGGGCCAAACCTACGAGCAGTACTTC
CASSRGGGQTYEQYF
>NA|TRBJ2-1|TRBV5-1|TRBD1
TGCGCCAGCACCCTCACGAACAGGGGCGATGAGCAGTTCTTC
CASTLTNRGDEQFF
>NA|TRBJ2-7|TRBV9|TRBD1
TGTGCCAGCAGCCCCAGGACAGGGATTAGCTCCTACGAGCAGTACTTC
CASSPRTGISSYEQYF
>NA|TRBJ1-2|TRBV6-1|TRBD1
TGTGCCAGCCGATCTCAGGGGGGCTATGGCTACACCTTC
CASRSQGGYGYTF
>NA|TRBJ2-1|TRBV5-6|TRBD1
TGTGCCAGCAGCTCGGGACAGGGGATCTACAATGAGCAGTTCTTC
CASSSGQGIYNEQFF